One T cell receptor beta chain is described in this entry. Source study methods: Scientists estimated how many nucleated cells there were by amplifying reference gene primers. Sequenced by immunoSEQ multiplex PCR; TCRdb stores in-frame clones only, minus some. D and trimming were read from the DNA, whereas the V and J calls and clone size are those reported in that table. The sample contains some 22,000 clones, 80% to 90% of which appear only once. This entry is derived from a study of blood T cell repertoires in COVID-19. Turning to the study itself: T cells, B-cell-depleted T cells, or PBMCs supplied cDNA or gDNA.

Trimming pared 3 bases from V and 0 bases from J, leaving 2 bases between. CDR3 length: 12 residues. Germline lookup yields CDR1 SGHDN and CDR2 FVKESK. This sequence originates from a woman aged 80 or over with acute or convalescent COVID-19. The sample consisted of peripheral blood. V usage is TRBV14 and J usage is TRBJ1-1; D is ambiguous. The chain's CDR3 is CASSHMNTEAFF. The CDR3 nucleotides are TGTGCCAGCAGCCACATGAACACTGAAGCTTTCTTT.